This TCR beta chain was sequenced during a study of tumor-infiltrating lymphocytes in primary liver carcinoma. Total RNA (roughly 530 ng) served as template for TCR beta cDNA synthesis primed by a constant-region primer. The TCR beta library was amplified through three nested multiplex PCR rounds in a modified ARM-PCR procedure. Both of the initial two PCR rounds ran for approximately 11 cycles and employed TRBV1-TRBV30 forward primers alongside a C-beta reverse primer. TCRdb recomputed calls from the multiplex PCR reads with MiXCR, one row per CDR3 protein. The table includes tens of thousands of distinct CDR3 sequences, roughly 72% detected once. The tissue used was unsorted bulk material of roughly 17-32 mg. RNA and DNA were co-extracted from it with the AllPrep DNA/RNA mini kit. The CDR3 covers 15 residues. The V gene lost 6 bases and the J gene lost 6 bases, with 17 bases spanning the gap.

Sequenced: liver tumor tissue from sampling region 1. The subset denotes: tumor region T1, superior pole. The receptor comes from a man aged 35 to 55 with primary liver carcinoma and hepatitis B virus infection. This chain joins TRBV12-3 or TRBV12-4 and TRBJ2-2, with D possibly being TRBD2 (5 bases). Here the CDR3 DNA reads TGTGCCAGCAGCCGAAGCGGCACTGACCCCGGGGAGCTGTTTTTT. Translating it yields CASSRSGTDPGELFF.